A single T cell receptor beta chain is shown here with its context. Antigen: not known. The table came from immunoSEQ multiplex PCR; TCRdb's copy has only in-frame clones and leaves some out. Here the sample spans roughly 71,000 clones, approximately 87% being singletons. The record originates from a study of T cells in localized non-small cell lung cancer. Study outcomes and limitations: Density of T cells in blood, when higher, went with longer overall survival.

The sequences come from peripheral blood, collected before any cancer treatment. This receptor was obtained from a male donor at least 60 years old with stage III squamous cell lung carcinoma.

The CDR3 nucleotides are TGCGCCAGCAGCCCTGGGACAGCCCCCAATGAGCAGTTCTTC. This translates into CASSPGTAPNEQFF. The chain links TRBV5-1 to TRBJ2-1; TRBD1 matches at 7 bases. The germline V gene has CDR1 SGHRS and CDR2 YFSETQ. The CDR3 is made up of 14 amino acids. Losses at the gene ends were 4 bases for V and 6 bases for J; bases not matched to a gene: 7.